Following are 14 T cell receptor beta chains from one sample sequenced in a study of T-cell memory formation after mild COVID-19. MiXCR was run by TCRdb on the 5' RACE reads, yielding one entry per CDR3 protein. In the table there are about 60,000 distinct CDR3 sequences, 10% to 15% of which are singletons. Sequencing was carried out using PBMCs or a T cell subset sorted from them (not recorded which). These receptors all come from a man between 18 and 35 years old who had mild COVID-19 (a few samples of this study predate the infection). Cell type and time point are not known.

The genes are TRBV10-1 and TRBJ2-5; D may be TRBD2 (5 bases). Trimming shortened V by 5 bases and J by 1 base, and 5 bases separated the two germline ends. The CDR3 spans 12 residues. CDR1 is WNHNN, CDR2 SYGVQD, per germline (reference sequence). The CDR3 protein is CASSTSQETQYF. The DNA for the CDR3 is TGCGCCAGCAGTACTAGCCAAGAGACCCAGTACTTC.

This rearrangement joins TRBV7-9 to TRBJ1-2; D gene unclear. Trimming pared 1 base from V and 8 bases from J, leaving 17 bases between. Germline CDR1 SEHNR, CDR2 FQNEAQ (reference sequence). This CDR3 is built from 15 residues. CDR3 coding DNA: TGTGCCAGCAGCTTAGGAGATCTATGGAGCGGCGGCTACACCTTC. Protein: CASSLGDLWSGGYTF.

As regards this clonotype: With a much larger clone just one base away, this may be a read error. The chain is built from TRBV20-1 and TRBJ1-1; perhaps TRBD1 as D (6 bases). Germline V CDR1 and CDR2: DFQATT, SNEGSKA (reference sequence). The CDR3 sequence is 13 residues long. The CDR3 coding sequence is TGCAGTGCTAGCCGCGACAGGACCACTGAATCTTTCTTT. Protein sequence: CSASRDRTTESFF.

This clonotype appeared many times. The gene calls are TRBV5-1 and TRBJ2-1; 15 bases align to TRBD2. J lost 6 bases, V lost 4 bases, and 8 bases had no gene match. CDR1 and CDR2 from the germline V gene are SGHRS and YFSETQ. The CDR3 loop spans 17 amino acids. CDR3 residues: CASSPRTSGGAPNEQFF. CDR3 nucleotides: TGCGCCAGCAGCCCTCGGACTAGCGGGGGGGCCCCCAATGAGCAGTTCTTC.

This clonotype was counted a few times. This chain links TRBV28 with TRBJ1-1; D is perhaps TRBD1 (6 bases). CDR3 size: 13 residues. V was trimmed by 10 bases and J by 1 base, leaving 13 bases between them. Germline V gene lookup returns CDR1 MDHEN and CDR2 SYDVKM. CDR3 nucleotides: TGTGCCACCGGGGTGGGGGCGAACACTGAAGCTTTCTTT. It encodes CATGVGANTEAFF.

The V and J genes are TRBV2 and TRBJ2-5, with TRBD1 as a possible D gene (6 bases). Germline loops: CDR1 SNHLY, CDR2 FYNNEI. Trimming pared 8 bases from V and 5 bases from J, leaving 12 bases between. The CDR3 is made up of 12 amino acids. The CDR3 loop reads CASSFTGETQYF. DNA of the CDR3: TGTGCCAGCTCCTTCACAGGGGAGACCCAGTACTTC. Variable domain in full (rest from reference TRBV2 and TRBJ2-5): EPEVTQTPSHQVTQMGQEVILRCVPISNHLYFYWYRQILGQKVEFLVSFYNNEISEKSEIFDDQFSVERPDGSNFTLKIRSTKLEDSAMYFCASSFTGETQYFGPGTRLLVL.

This clonotype was picked up one time. This chain connects TRBV4-1 to TRBJ2-4; D not resolved. This CDR3 comprises 16 residues. The germline V gene encodes CDR1 MGHRA and CDR2 YSYEKL. Trimming shortened V by 4 bases and J by 5 bases, and 18 bases separated the two germline ends. CDR3 sequence reads: CASSPTWPQEENIQYF. DNA of the CDR3: TGCGCCAGCAGCCCAACTTGGCCGCAGGAAGAAAACATTCAGTACTTC.

This rearrangement joins TRBV12-3 or TRBV12-4 to TRBJ2-5; 9 nucleotides match TRBD1. This CDR3 region has 14 residues. V dropped 4 bases and J dropped 3; count of bases not matched to a gene: 3. CDR3 nucleotide sequence: TGTGCCAGCAGTTCTGGGGACAGGGAAGAGACCCAGTACTTC. Its protein is CASSSGDREETQYF.

In its sample, this clonotype was seen a few times. The CDR3 is CASRPLDSMNTEAFF. CDR3 nucleotides: TGTGCCAGCAGACCCCTGGACAGCATGAACACTGAAGCTTTCTTT. The rearrangement uses TRBV7-2 and TRBJ1-1, with D possibly being TRBD1 (6 bases). The CDR3 consists of 15 residues. Per the germline V gene, CDR1 is SGHTA and CDR2 is FQGNSA. The ends were cut back, 6 bases at V and 0 bases at J, with 14 bases in the middle.

The chain carries TRBV7-2 and TRBJ2-3; 13 bases map to TRBD2. Trimming cost V 4 bases and J 4 bases; bases outside gene matches: 5. This CDR3 region has 16 residues. Germline CDR1 reads SGHTA; CDR2 reads FQGNSA. CDR3 loop: CASSSTSGGASDTQYF. In DNA form, the CDR3 reads TGTGCCAGCAGCTCTACTAGCGGGGGGGCCTCAGATACGCAGTATTTT.

The sample holds a few counts of this clonotype. The V call is TRBV7-8, the J call TRBJ1-6; TRBD1 aligns across 9 bases. The trim removed 0 bases at V and 9 bases at J, leaving 6 bases unmatched. CDR1 and CDR2 (germline): SGHVS, FQNEAQ. CDR3 size: 16 residues. CDR3 amino acids: CASSLANTGGFSPLHF. CDR3 bases: TGTGCCAGCAGCTTAGCCAACACAGGGGGCTTTTCACCCCTCCACTTT.

This clonotype has a handful of counts. The chain recombines TRBV7-9 with TRBJ1-4; weak D call: TRBD1 (5 bases). The CDR3 extends over 16 amino acids. V shed 2 bases and J shed 3 bases, with 13 bases lying between them. Germline values: CDR1 SEHNR, CDR2 FQNEAQ (reference sequence). CDR3: CASSLFAGPANEKLFF. Here the CDR3 DNA reads TGTGCCAGCAGCTTATTCGCGGGGCCCGCTAATGAAAAACTGTTTTTT.

This clonotype has only a few counts. The CDR3 region has the DNA TGTGCCAGCAGACGTGGGTCAGATACGCAGTATTTT. Translation: CASRRGSDTQYF. The chain carries TRBV7-9 and TRBJ2-3, with D hard to call. This CDR3 region has 12 residues. Trimming took 6 bases from V and 4 from J, leaving 8 bases between them. Germline CDR1 is SEHNR and CDR2 is FQNEAQ (reference sequence).

The chain recombines TRBV7-9 with TRBJ1-5, with D perhaps matching TRBD1 (5 bases). The V gene's germline CDR1 is SEHNR and CDR2 FQNEAQ (reference sequence). V lost 6 bases and J lost 7, with 19 bases in between. The CDR3 runs 15 residues. In DNA form, the CDR3 reads TGTGCCAGCAGTCAGGGCGAGGCCTTAGACCAGCCCCAGCATTTT. Protein: CASSQGEALDQPQHF.